One and the same sample provided the 5 T cell receptor beta chains below, sequenced in a study of cytomegalovirus exposure and HLA in healthy donors. The PCR employed 60 Vbeta primers together with 13 Jbeta primers. The data were produced by immunoSEQ multiplex PCR, yet TCRdb's version contains in-frame clones alone and is incomplete. The repertoire consists of around 150,000 clones, with 70% to 80% occurring once and the leading ten covering around 1%. The specimen sequenced was PBMCs. The receptors come from a middle-aged woman in good health and CMV-seronegative.

This chain joins TRBV11-2 and TRBJ2-3; D is perhaps TRBD1 (6 bases). Germline lookup yields CDR1 SGHAT and CDR2 FQNNGV. V lost 5 bases, J lost 6 bases, and 24 bases lay in between. The length of the CDR3 is 17 residues. In DNA, the CDR3 is TGTGCCAGCAGCCCCAAGCGTACAGGGATGCGCAGGGATACGCAGTATTTT. Amino acids: CASSPKRTGMRRDTQYF.

The V and J genes are TRBV5-6 and TRBJ2-5, with D possibly matching TRBD2 (7 bases). The V and J ends lost 5 bases and 2 bases respectively, with 16 bases between them. Germline assignment: CDR1 SGHDT and CDR2 YYEEEE. The CDR3 runs to 15 residues. CDR3 region: CASRGAGAPQETQYF. In DNA form, the CDR3 reads TGTGCCAGCAGGGGGGCGGGGGCGCCTCAAGAGACCCAGTACTTC.

The chain links TRBV11-2 to TRBJ2-7; 7 bases fit TRBD1. The CDR3 is 15 amino acids. J gave up 4 bases and V 3 bases, and 9 bases lay outside the gene matches. Germline V gene sequence: CDR1 SGHAT, CDR2 FQNNGV. The CDR3 sequence is CASSLVGGLIYEQYF. Written as DNA, the CDR3 is TGTGCCAGCAGCTTGGTAGGGGGCCTTATTTACGAGCAGTACTTC.

The sample holds one count of this clone. The chain couples TRBV27 to TRBJ1-5, with D unresolved. This CDR3 contains 13 residues. CDR1 and CDR2 (germline): MNHEY, SMNVEV (reference sequence). The V and J ends lost 3 bases and 2 bases respectively, with 5 bases between them. The CDR3 loop reads CASSFLGNQPQHF. The CDR3 coding sequence is TGTGCCAGCAGTTTCCTAGGCAATCAGCCCCAGCATTTT.

The genes are TRBV2 and TRBJ2-7, with a possible D match to TRBD1 (6 bases). Trimming shortened V by 6 bases and J by 9 bases, and 12 bases separated the two germline ends. Germline loops: CDR1 SNHLY, CDR2 FYNNEI. The CDR3 spans 11 residues. CDR3 in amino acids: CASRETGVQYF. In DNA form, the CDR3 reads TGTGCCAGCAGGGAGACAGGTGTGCAGTACTTC.